Listed below are T cell receptor beta chains from one sample, sequenced in a study of beta chain features in type 1 diabetes. Here immunoSEQ multiplex PCR was the method, and the copy in TCRdb shows in-frame clones only, minus some. The data contain 300,000 or so clones, around 9% of them seen just once; the ten biggest clones take up about 1%. Input material: central memory CD4+ T cells from blood. Receptors were obtained from a man aged 30 to 39 with type 1 diabetes. Each CDR3 is given without its conserved first and last residue. The order of the fields is J gene, clone size, V gene, CDR3 protein. Clone size, where shown, is once, few, many, or a class for clones that have expanded.

j_call: TRBJ2-1
clone_size: few
v_call: TRBV18
cdr3_aa: ASSFGQGSGNEQF

j_call: TRBJ2-1
clone_size: NA
v_call: TRBV6-1
cdr3_aa: ASSEVLGRSNEQF

j_call: TRBJ1-2
clone_size: NA
v_call: TRBV30
cdr3_aa: AWSSREGYT

j_call: TRBJ2-7
clone_size: NA
v_call: TRBV4-2
cdr3_aa: ASSQGGTVGAGNYEQY

j_call: TRBJ1-5
clone_size: NA
v_call: TRBV28
cdr3_aa: ASTSNQPQH

j_call: TRBJ2-3
clone_size: few
v_call: TRBV7-2
cdr3_aa: ASSQKLTSGSTDTQY

j_call: TRBJ2-7
clone_size: NA
v_call: TRBV7-2
cdr3_aa: ASSSRDFPYEQY

j_call: TRBJ1-1
clone_size: NA
v_call: TRBV28
cdr3_aa: ASSLWGEAF

j_call: TRBJ1-5
clone_size: NA
v_call: TRBV7-2
cdr3_aa: ASSLIGRGEGQPQH

j_call: TRBJ1-2
clone_size: NA
v_call: TRBV7-8
cdr3_aa: ATPDRGGRGYT

j_call: TRBJ2-6
clone_size: NA
v_call: TRBV28
cdr3_aa: ASSRPDGGGLAGANVLT

j_call: TRBJ1-3
clone_size: NA
v_call: TRBV7-8
cdr3_aa: ASSLASGSLRGNTIY

j_call: TRBJ2-7
clone_size: few
v_call: TRBV7-9
cdr3_aa: ASSLPGRDGQY

j_call: TRBJ1-1
clone_size: few
v_call: TRBV6-5
cdr3_aa: ASSRDRARNTEAF

j_call: NA
clone_size: NA
v_call: TRBV25-1
cdr3_aa: ASSGEGRSEQY

j_call: TRBJ1-1
clone_size: few
v_call: TRBV7-9
cdr3_aa: ASSLNTGPTEAF

j_call: TRBJ1-1
clone_size: many
v_call: TRBV5-1
cdr3_aa: ASSLVANTEAF

j_call: TRBJ1-5
clone_size: NA
v_call: TRBV4-3
cdr3_aa: ASSQDRQDRQPQH

j_call: TRBJ2-3
clone_size: NA
v_call: TRBV6-6
cdr3_aa: ASGPGSTDTQY

j_call: TRBJ2-7
clone_size: few
v_call: TRBV7-2
cdr3_aa: ASSSLLGAGGPYEQY

j_call: TRBJ2-1
clone_size: NA
v_call: TRBV7-2
cdr3_aa: ASSLVGGARNEQF

j_call: TRBJ2-7
clone_size: NA
v_call: TRBV7-9
cdr3_aa: ASSPRLAGSYEQY

j_call: TRBJ1-6
clone_size: NA
v_call: TRBV28
cdr3_aa: ASSLILGTGASSPLH

j_call: TRBJ2-3
clone_size: NA
v_call: TRBV4-1
cdr3_aa: ASSHGTSGRTDTQY

j_call: TRBJ2-3
clone_size: few
v_call: TRBV7-8
cdr3_aa: ASSLAPAGGPDTQY

j_call: TRBJ2-1
clone_size: NA
v_call: TRBV7-8
cdr3_aa: ASSGQSSGDSYNEQF

j_call: TRBJ1-1
clone_size: NA
v_call: TRBV7-9
cdr3_aa: ASSYQRHDTEAF

j_call: TRBJ2-5
clone_size: NA
v_call: TRBV5-4
cdr3_aa: ASSVPTGQQETQY

j_call: TRBJ1-1
clone_size: many
v_call: TRBV11-3
cdr3_aa: ASRDRGTEAF

j_call: TRBJ2-5
clone_size: few
v_call: TRBV7-9
cdr3_aa: ASSFLQETQY

j_call: TRBJ1-2
clone_size: NA
v_call: TRBV6-6
cdr3_aa: ASSYHTGVEGYT

j_call: TRBJ2-1
clone_size: NA
v_call: TRBV2
cdr3_aa: ASSASSGGAFEQF

j_call: TRBJ2-3
clone_size: few
v_call: TRBV7-2
cdr3_aa: ASSWLAYTDTQY

j_call: TRBJ2-1
clone_size: few
v_call: TRBV7-2
cdr3_aa: ASSLGNYNEQF

j_call: TRBJ1-5
clone_size: few
v_call: TRBV18
cdr3_aa: ASSRDRVGNQPQH

j_call: TRBJ2-3
clone_size: many
v_call: TRBV6-6
cdr3_aa: ASSTGLAYTDTQY

j_call: TRBJ1-4
clone_size: NA
v_call: TRBV29-1
cdr3_aa: SVAPGANEKLF

j_call: TRBJ2-6
clone_size: few
v_call: TRBV25-1
cdr3_aa: ASSDSYGGSSGANVLT

j_call: TRBJ2-7
clone_size: many
v_call: TRBV6-5
cdr3_aa: ASSSSHSAGRYEQY

j_call: TRBJ2-5
clone_size: few
v_call: TRBV5-1
cdr3_aa: ASSLESETQY

j_call: TRBJ2-5
clone_size: NA
v_call: TRBV4-3
cdr3_aa: ASSQGGLAGGQETQY

j_call: TRBJ2-3
clone_size: few
v_call: TRBV5-1
cdr3_aa: ASSSATSADTQY

j_call: TRBJ1-6
clone_size: many
v_call: TRBV2
cdr3_aa: ASSVGTSNSPLH

j_call: TRBJ1-6
clone_size: NA
v_call: TRBV30
cdr3_aa: AWRANSPLH

j_call: TRBJ2-3
clone_size: few
v_call: TRBV28
cdr3_aa: ALGRVSTDTQY

j_call: TRBJ1-6
clone_size: many
v_call: TRBV4-3
cdr3_aa: ASSQGEGGGSPLH

j_call: TRBJ2-7
clone_size: few
v_call: TRBV27
cdr3_aa: ASSPGTGASSYEQY

j_call: TRBJ2-7
clone_size: many
v_call: TRBV4-1
cdr3_aa: ASSQAGQGDEQY

j_call: TRBJ1-5
clone_size: few
v_call: TRBV6-5
cdr3_aa: ASSYGQGNQPQH

j_call: TRBJ2-5
clone_size: few
v_call: TRBV7-2
cdr3_aa: ASSLAGLETQY

j_call: TRBJ2-3
clone_size: many
v_call: TRBV7-9
cdr3_aa: ASSSTDTQY

j_call: TRBJ1-5
clone_size: NA
v_call: TRBV30
cdr3_aa: AWDREGNQPQH

j_call: TRBJ1-5
clone_size: few
v_call: TRBV19
cdr3_aa: ASSTQGADYSNQPQH

j_call: TRBJ2-7
clone_size: NA
v_call: TRBV6-5
cdr3_aa: ASSKRQGNYEQY

j_call: TRBJ1-3
clone_size: NA
v_call: TRBV28
cdr3_aa: ASSLPPGSSGNTIY

j_call: TRBJ1-4
clone_size: few
v_call: TRBV11-2
cdr3_aa: ASSWGQGPTNEKLF

j_call: TRBJ1-6
clone_size: NA
v_call: TRBV14
cdr3_aa: ASSQSPGTGNSPLH

j_call: TRBJ1-2
clone_size: few
v_call: TRBV5-4
cdr3_aa: ASRDPLGDGYT

j_call: TRBJ1-1
clone_size: few
v_call: TRBV6-5
cdr3_aa: ASSYSNRGNTEAF